These 31 T cell receptor beta chains were all obtained from the same sample, sequenced in a study of Graves' ophthalmopathy and Graves' hyperthyroidism. From RNA, the CDR3 regions of TCR beta chains were amplified and sequenced. First-round RT-PCR with HTBI primers preceded a second-round multiplex PCR. TCRdb ran MiXCR on the multiplex PCR reads and lists one entry per CDR3 protein. This sample has about 660,000 distinct CDR3 sequences, with more than 40% found just once. The sequenced sample consisted of peripheral blood. The receptors here all came from an adult man with Graves' ophthalmopathy.

This clonotype was seen at least ten times. At one end the junction does not follow the germline gene, possibly because of a read error. This chain joins TRBV10-3 and TRBJ1-6; D gene ambiguous. There are 14 residues in the CDR3. Germline V gene data show CDR1 as ENHRY and CDR2 as SYGVKD. CDR3 in amino acids: CASSDSGHNSPLHF. DNA of the CDR3: TGTGCCAGCAGTGATTCAGGACATAATTCACCCCTCCACTTT.

This clonotype was counted at least ten times. The CDR3 protein is CASSLEFNYGYTF. The DNA for the CDR3 is TGTGCCAGCAGCTTAGAGTTTAACTATGGCTACACCTTC. This chain connects TRBV7-8 to TRBJ1-2; D uncertain. In germline, CDR1 is SGHVS, CDR2 FQNEAQ. V lost 1 base and J 1 base, leaving 4 bases between the germline ends. The CDR3 spans 13 residues.

At least ten counts were recorded for this clonotype. Here the CDR3 reads CASAGISAAEKLFF. CDR3 nucleotides: TGTGCCAGCGCGGGGATAAGTGCGGCAGAAAAACTGTTTTTT. The chain has TRBV2 and TRBJ1-4; no clear D gene. CDR3 size: 14 residues. CDR1 and CDR2 from the germline V gene are SNHLY and FYNNEI. V was cut by 8 bases and J by 8 bases, with 18 bases left in between.

The chain joins TRBV4-3 to TRBJ2-5; 11 bases are shared with TRBD1. Per germline, CDR1 LGHNA and CDR2 YSLEER. Trimming at V came to 1 base and at J to 0 bases, leaving 1 base not matched to a gene. The CDR3 runs to 16 residues. The CDR3 reads CASSQGDRGDQETQYF. As DNA, the CDR3 is TGCGCCAGCAGCCAAGGGGACAGGGGGGACCAAGAGACCCAGTACTTC.

The CDR3 sequence: CASSPNGGIEQYF. CDR3 DNA: TGTGCCAGCTCACCTAACGGCGGGATTGAGCAGTACTTC. The V call is TRBV18, the J call TRBJ2-7, with D possibly being TRBD2 (6 bases). Germline CDR1 and CDR2: KGHSH and LQKENI. This CDR3 contains 13 residues. The V and J ends lost 3 bases and 7 bases respectively, with 13 bases between them.

The chain has TRBV15 and TRBJ2-1; TRBD2 matches 10 bases. Germline assignment: CDR1 LNHNV and CDR2 YYDKDF (reference sequence). The ends lost 0 bases at V and 7 bases at J; junction bases unmatched: 6. CDR3 size: 16 residues. The CDR3 bases are TGTGCCACCAGCAGAGATGGGTCTAGCGGGAGTAATGAGCAGTTCTTC. Protein: CATSRDGSSGSNEQFF.

This clonotype was found many times. This sequence joins TRBV15 and TRBJ2-7; 9 bases are a match to TRBD1. The CDR3 extends over 15 amino acids. Unmatched junction bases numbered 3, after V lost 2 bases and J lost 1 base. CDR1 is LNHNV, CDR2 YYDKDF, per germline (reference sequence). DNA for the CDR3: TGTGCCACCAGCAGAAGAGGACAGGGGTCCTACGAGCAGTACTTC. Translation: CATSRRGQGSYEQYF.

This clonotype was seen repeatedly, ten times or more. The chain links TRBV3-1 to TRBJ1-2; no clear D. CDR3 length: 15 amino acids. Germline values: CDR1 LGHDT, CDR2 YNNKEL (reference sequence). The ends were cut back, 1 base at V and 6 bases at J, with 15 bases in the middle. CDR3 protein: CASSQVTLAGDGYTF. DNA for the CDR3: TGTGCCAGCAGCCAAGTGACCCTCGCGGGCGATGGCTACACCTTC.

This chain joins TRBV9 and TRBJ1-4; D possibly corresponds to TRBD1 (6 bases). Germline CDR1 reads SGDLS; CDR2 reads YYNGEE. The CDR3 covers 14 residues. V was cut by 0 bases and J by 8 bases, with 11 bases left in between. The CDR3 sequence: CASSVARGGEKLFF. The CDR3 nucleotides are TGTGCCAGCAGCGTAGCTCGCGGGGGCGAAAAACTGTTTTTT.

This clonotype was seen a few times. The V gene is TRBV20-1, the J gene TRBJ2-7; 8 nucleotides line up with TRBD1. Germline lookup yields CDR1 DFQATT and CDR2 SNEGSKA (reference sequence). Trimming took 6 bases from V and 0 from J; bases not matched to a gene: 7. The CDR3 extends over 14 amino acids. CDR3 amino acids: CSAHTGGNSYEQYF. In DNA form, the CDR3 reads TGCAGTGCGCACACAGGGGGTAACTCCTACGAGCAGTACTTC.

This clonotype has more than one count but fewer than ten. At one boundary the junction diverges from the germline segment, which might be a read error. The J gene is TRBJ2-2, the V gene TRBV7-9; possible D gene TRBD2, 5 bases. CDR3 length: 16 residues. CDR1 and CDR2 (germline): SEHNR, FQNEAQ (reference sequence). CDR3 amino acids: CASSSITSINTEELFF. The CDR3 nucleotides are TGTGCCAGCAGCTCAATTACTAGTATAAACACCGAGGAGCTGTTTTTT.

This rearrangement joins TRBV19 to TRBJ2-5, with 15 nucleotides matching TRBD2. This CDR3 region has 17 residues. The trim removed 5 bases at V and 6 bases at J, leaving 10 bases unmatched. In germline, CDR1 is LNHDA, CDR2 SQIVND (reference sequence). The CDR3 region is CASSSRTSGGARQTQYF. The CDR3 region has the DNA TGTGCCAGTAGTTCGCGGACTAGCGGGGGGGCCCGGCAGACCCAGTACTTC.

Concerning this clonotype: The junction differs from germline at one of its ends, possibly a read error. The chain joins TRBV10-3 to TRBJ2-2, with D possibly matching TRBD2 (7 bases). This CDR3 has 13 residues. Germline V lookup: CDR1 ENHRY, CDR2 SYGVKD. The CDR3 coding sequence is TGTGCCACGGGGGGCGGAAACACCGGGGAGCTGCTTTTT. Protein: CATGGGNTGELLF.

The chain joins TRBV5-1 to TRBJ2-5, with D hard to call. Germline V gives CDR1 SGHRS, CDR2 YFSETQ. The CDR3 loop spans 16 amino acids. The V end was cut by 0 bases, the J end by 5 bases, with 17 bases between. The CDR3: CASSLEGTPPRETQYF. CDR3 DNA: TGCGCCAGCAGCTTGGAGGGCACCCCTCCCCGGGAGACCCAGTACTTC. The variable domain in full, with the rest retrieved from reference TRBV5-1 and TRBJ2-5, is KAGVTQTPRYLIKTRGQQVTLSCSPISGHRSVSWYQQTPGQGLQFLFEYFSETQRNKGNFPGRFSGRQFSNSRSEMNVSTLELGDSALYLCASSLEGTPPRETQYFGPGTRLLVL.

This clonotype was seen ten or more times. The rearrangement uses TRBV7-9 and TRBJ1-3, with D uncertain. V lost 5 bases, J lost 2 bases, and 13 bases lay in between. Germline CDR1 is SEHNR and CDR2 is FQNEAQ (reference sequence). The CDR3 is 15 residues long. The CDR3, as DNA: TGTGCCAGCAGCCAAGACTATGGGGCTGGAAACACCATATATTTT. It is translated as CASSQDYGAGNTIYF.

The CDR3 reads CAWSVGGTGNTIYF. CDR3 coding DNA: TGTGCCTGGAGTGTAGGTGGAACTGGAAACACCATATATTTT. The chain is built from TRBV30 and TRBJ1-3, with D unresolved. V was trimmed by 0 bases and J by 2 bases, leaving 8 bases between them. The CDR3 is made up of 14 amino acids. Germline V gene data show CDR1 as GTSNPN and CDR2 as SVGIG (reference sequence).

This clonotype occurred a few times. The V and J genes are TRBV7-6 and TRBJ2-7; 8 nucleotides match TRBD2. The germline CDR1 and CDR2 sequences are SGHVS and FNYEAQ. J gave up 3 bases and V 6 bases, and 7 bases lay outside the gene matches. This CDR3 is 14 amino acids long. DNA of the CDR3: TGTGCCAGCAGTTACTTGGCGGGGGGCTACGAGCAGTACTTC. As protein: CASSYLAGGYEQYF.

This clonotype was seen repeatedly, ten times or more. The chain combines TRBV20-1 with TRBJ1-5, with a weak D call TRBD1 (5 bases). Germline values: CDR1 DFQATT, CDR2 SNEGSKA (reference sequence). This CDR3 contains 13 residues. Trimming shortened V by 5 bases and J by 5 bases, and 13 bases separated the two germline ends. The CDR3 here is CSASEGPDQPQHF. CDR3 nucleotide sequence: TGCAGTGCTTCGGAGGGGCCTGATCAGCCCCAGCATTTT.

The V gene is TRBV12-3 or TRBV12-4, the J gene TRBJ2-2; 10 positions match TRBD1. The CDR3 is 16 amino acids. The junction had 12 bases not matched to a gene; V was cut back by 7 bases and J by 7 bases. CDR3 in DNA: TGTGCCAGCATCCCCCGGGACAGGGGCTCCAGCGGGGAGCTGTTTTTT. Amino acids: CASIPRDRGSSGELFF.

Concerning this clonotype itself: At one of its ends the junction is not consistent with the germline gene, which may arise from a read error. The rearrangement joins TRBV10-3 to TRBJ2-7; D is ambiguous. The germline CDR1 and CDR2 sequences are ENHRY and SYGVKD. This CDR3 has 13 residues. CDR3 region: CASSYSSSHEQYF. The CDR3 coding sequence is TGTGCCAGCAGTTACTCGAGTTCCCACGAGCAGTACTTC.

J is TRBJ1-5 and V is TRBV6-6, with D tentatively TRBD1 (6 bases). Trimming left V 0 bases short and J 11 bases short, with 17 bases between. Germline CDR1 MNHNY, CDR2 SVGAGI (reference sequence). The CDR3 is made up of 15 amino acids. The CDR3 protein is CASSYSKAGPGAQHF. CDR3 DNA sequence: TGTGCCAGCAGTTACTCGAAAGCGGGTCCAGGGGCCCAGCATTTT.

This clonotype was observed many times. The chain has TRBV6-5 and TRBJ2-7; 13 bases fit TRBD2. V was clipped by 4 bases and J by 7 bases; unmatched bases: 7. The V gene's germline CDR1 is MNHEY and CDR2 SVGAGI. The CDR3 contains 15 residues. The CDR3 region is CASSFTSGRATEQYF. The CDR3 nucleotides are TGTGCCAGCAGTTTCACTAGCGGGAGGGCTACAGAGCAGTACTTC.

This clonotype was detected only a few times. The chain employs TRBV2 and TRBJ2-5; a weak D match, TRBD2 (5 bases). The germline V gene has CDR1 SNHLY and CDR2 FYNNEI. The CDR3 has 15 residues. Trimming cost V 5 bases and J 4 bases, with 17 bases left between them. CDR3 sequence (DNA): TGTGCCAGCAGTTACTCGTCCGGGGATTTAGAGACCCAGTACTTC. Its translation is CASSYSSGDLETQYF.

The CDR3 is CASSSRGLAWDEQYF. CDR3 DNA: TGTGCCAGCAGTTCCCGAGGACTAGCATGGGACGAGCAGTACTTC. The chain recombines TRBV25-1 with TRBJ2-7; 8 bases are a match to TRBD2. CDR1 is MGHDK and CDR2 is SYGVNS in the germline V gene. The CDR3 loop spans 15 amino acids. The ends lost 5 bases at V and 5 bases at J; junction bases unmatched: 11.

This clonotype appeared once. Germline is not matched at one junction end, which may reflect a read error. This chain uses TRBV6-5 with TRBJ2-7; D may match TRBD1 or TRBD2 (5 bases each). CDR3 length equals 14 residues. Germline CDR1 is MNHEY and CDR2 is SVGAGI. In nucleotides, the CDR3 is TGTGCCAGCAGTGATACGGGACGGACCTACGGGCAGTACTTC. Residues: CASSDTGRTYGQYF.

This clonotype was seen only a few times. The CDR3 sequence is CASTELAGGSEQYF. The CDR3, as DNA: TGTGCCAGCACCGAACTAGCGGGAGGGAGCGAGCAGTACTTC. The rearrangement uses TRBV10-3 and TRBJ2-7, with 13 bases fitting TRBD2. This CDR3 has 14 amino acids. V shed 10 bases, J shed 6 bases, and the junction held 9 bases outside the gene matches. Per the germline V gene, CDR1 is ENHRY and CDR2 is SYGVKD.

As concerns this clonotype: A much larger clone sits a single nucleotide away, making a read error possible. The rearrangement links TRBV6-2 or TRBV6-3 to TRBJ1-2; TRBD1 might be the D (5 bases). Germline V CDR1 and CDR2: MNHEY, SVGEGT. V lost 6 bases, J lost 4 bases, and 15 bases lay in between. This CDR3 comprises 14 residues. CDR3 sequence (DNA): TGTGCCAGCAGAGGCGGGGGGGAAAGCTATGGCTACACCTTC. Translated, it gives CASRGGGESYGYTF.

Worth noting for this clonotype: In this CDR3 the conserved last residue, phenylalanine or tryptophan, is missing, so a read error is likely. The chain joins TRBV29-1 to TRBJ1-2; D not resolved. Trimming took 4 bases from V and 5 from J, leaving 8 bases between them. CDR3 length equals 11 residues. Germline CDR1 and CDR2: SQVTM and ANQGSEA. CDR3 nucleotide sequence: TGCAGCGTTGGGCACAAGTATGGCTACACCGTC. Its protein is CSVGHKYGYTV.

This chain uses TRBV5-1 with TRBJ2-7; possibly TRBD2 for D (5 bases). Germline V gene data show CDR1 as SGHRS and CDR2 as YFSETQ. V lost 2 bases and J lost 7, with 13 bases in between. The CDR3 is 13 residues long. The CDR3 nucleotides read TGCGCCAGCAGCTTAACAGACTACAATGAGCAGTACTTC. This encodes CASSLTDYNEQYF.

Concerning this clonotype itself: Since the CDR3 does not end with the conserved phenylalanine or tryptophan, this likely comes from a read error. The DNA is omitted, as the CDR3 cannot be located on it reliably, and the CDR3 follows TCRdb's listing. Here the CDR3 reads CSVPRGKDY. The chain carries TRBV29-1 and TRBJ1-4. Germline loops: CDR1 SQVTM, CDR2 ANQGSEA. The CDR3 contains 9 residues when both ends are counted.

This clonotype was counted ten times or more. The chain uses TRBV4-3 and TRBJ1-1, with 8 positions matching TRBD1. Trimming at V came to 6 bases and at J to 0 bases, leaving 9 bases not matched to a gene. From germline, CDR1 is LGHNA and CDR2 YSLEER. The CDR3 sequence is 16 residues long. This chain's CDR3 is CASSRGTGSMNTEAFF. CDR3 bases: TGCGCCAGCAGTCGGGGGACAGGATCGATGAACACTGAAGCTTTCTTT.